This passage covers 22 T cell receptor beta chains from one sample sequenced in a study of radiation and T cells in renal cell carcinoma. The sample's time point: blood 4 weeks post-SBRT, at nephrectomy. Indicated treatment: 15 Gy SBRT to primary tumor, nephrectomy 4 weeks later. The data were produced by immunoSEQ multiplex PCR, yet TCRdb's version contains in-frame clones alone and is incomplete. This table has roughly 170,000 clones, roughly 90% appearing once. The sample in question was blood, obtained from a patient whose treatment included radiotherapy and nephrectomy. The source of these receptors is a woman between 45 and 60 years old with renal cell carcinoma.

The CDR3 region is CASSLDSQETQYF. CDR3 in DNA: TGTGCCAGCAGTCTTGACAGTCAAGAGACCCAGTACTTC. The J gene is TRBJ2-5, the V gene TRBV2; possible D gene TRBD1, 5 bases. Trimming stripped 5 bases from V and 2 bases from J, with 9 bases between. Germline CDR1 reads SNHLY; CDR2 reads FYNNEI. The CDR3 covers 13 residues.

The gene calls are TRBV7-3 and TRBJ2-3; 9 positions agree with TRBD1. The V segment lost 6 bases and the J segment 5 bases; nucleotides outside the gene matches: 12. Germline CDR1 and CDR2: SGHTA and FQGTGA. CDR3 length equals 16 residues. The CDR3 sequence: CASSPLTGGLIDTQYF. The CDR3, as DNA: TGTGCCAGCAGTCCGCTTACAGGGGGCCTAATAGATACGCAGTATTTT.

V usage is TRBV29-1 and J usage is TRBJ2-7; 9 bases line up with TRBD2. CDR1 and CDR2 from the germline V gene are SQVTM and ANQGSEA. The CDR3 sequence is 14 residues long. V was clipped by 1 base and J by 3 bases; unmatched bases: 4. CDR3 region: CSVEGPSGDYEQYF. The CDR3 DNA reads as TGCAGCGTTGAAGGTCCTAGCGGGGACTACGAGCAGTACTTC.

The chain couples TRBV18 to TRBJ1-2; 8 bases line up with TRBD1. The CDR3 loop spans 15 amino acids. The germline V gene encodes CDR1 KGHSH and CDR2 LQKENI. The V and J ends lost 3 bases and 6 bases, in that order; junction bases with no gene match: 9. The CDR3 bases are TGTGCCAGCTCACCGAACCCGACAGGGGCAGATGGCTACACCTTC. Its translation: CASSPNPTGADGYTF.

Comments on this clone: The junction shows a germline mismatch at one end, possibly a read error. This chain uses TRBV2 with TRBJ1-4, with D perhaps TRBD1 (6 bases). This CDR3 is built from 11 residues. The germline CDR1 and CDR2 sequences are SNHLY and FYNNEI. This CDR3 is CASSVGGTYLF. The CDR3 bases are TGTGCCAGCAGTGTAGGGGGGACTTACCTTTTT.

The CDR3 loop reads CASSTETGREKLFF. The DNA for the CDR3 is TGTGCCAGTAGTACCGAGACAGGGCGGGAAAAACTGTTTTTT. V and J are TRBV19 and TRBJ1-4; 7 positions agree with TRBD1. Losses at the gene ends were 4 bases for V and 8 bases for J; bases not matched to a gene: 7. Germline V gives CDR1 LNHDA, CDR2 SQIVND (reference sequence). The CDR3 totals 14 residues.

The chain combines TRBV29-1 with TRBJ2-6, with 7 bases fitting TRBD1. Unmatched junction bases numbered 6, after V lost 7 bases and J lost 0 bases. CDR3 size: 15 residues. Per germline, CDR1 SQVTM and CDR2 ANQGSEA. The CDR3 DNA reads TGCAGCGCGTGGACAGGTCACTCTGGGGCCAACGTCCTGACTTTC. As protein: CSAWTGHSGANVLTF.

This chain links TRBV7-9 with TRBJ1-1, with 7 positions matching TRBD1. Trimming at V came to 5 bases and at J to 4 bases, leaving 7 bases not matched to a gene. CDR1 is SEHNR, CDR2 FQNEAQ, per germline (reference sequence). The CDR3 has 14 amino acids. The CDR3 sequence is CASSPQGTITEAFF. DNA of the CDR3: TGTGCCAGCAGCCCACAGGGGACCATCACTGAAGCTTTCTTT.

This clone was counted between two and nine times. The chain couples TRBV9 to TRBJ1-6, with 7 bases matching TRBD1. Per the germline V gene, CDR1 is SGDLS and CDR2 is YYNGEE. The CDR3 is 18 residues long. Trimming at V came to 4 bases and at J to 5 bases, leaving 15 bases not matched to a gene. The DNA of the CDR3 is TGTGCCAGCAGCCAAGGGAGGGGGACAGTGGCTAATAATTCACCCCTCCACTTT. Its translation is CASSQGRGTVANNSPLHF.

This rearrangement joins TRBV9 to TRBJ1-6; maybe TRBD1 (5 bases). V lost 0 bases and J 6 bases, leaving 10 bases between the germline ends. Germline values: CDR1 SGDLS, CDR2 YYNGEE. CDR3 size: 15 residues. The DNA of the CDR3 is TGTGCCAGCAGCGTAGGGGGCAGCCCTAATTCACCCCTCCACTTT. This gives the protein CASSVGGSPNSPLHF.

This rearrangement joins TRBV5-6 to TRBJ2-3; D possibly corresponds to TRBD2 (6 bases). Germline V gene sequence: CDR1 SGHDT, CDR2 YYEEEE. The CDR3 is 15 amino acids. Trimming stripped 0 bases from V and 1 base from J, with 9 bases between. Here the CDR3 reads CASSLVASGTDTQYF. CDR3 sequence (DNA): TGTGCCAGCAGCTTGGTGGCTAGCGGCACAGATACGCAGTATTTT.

The genes are TRBV7-3 and TRBJ2-3, with unresolved D. CDR3 size: 12 residues. Trimming left V 4 bases short and J 6 bases short, with 8 bases between. Germline CDR1 is SGHTA and CDR2 is FQGTGA. CDR3 DNA: TGTGCCAGCAGCTCCCTCGGGGATACGCAGTATTTT. Encoded protein: CASSSLGDTQYF. Based on the CDR3 plus reference TRBV7-3 and TRBJ2-3, the full variable domain is GAGVSQTPSNKVTEKGKYVELRCDPISGHTALYWYRQSLGQGPEFLIYFQGTGAADDSGLPNDRFFAVRPEGSVSTLKIQRTERGDSAVYLCASSSLGDTQYFGPGTRLTVL.

This chain joins TRBV6-5 and TRBJ2-1; D is perhaps TRBD1 or TRBD2 (6 bases each). Germline V lookup: CDR1 MNHEY, CDR2 SVGAGI. Trimming stripped 3 bases from V and 6 bases from J, with 12 bases between. The CDR3 length is 14 residues. CDR3 sequence: CASSYGGPSNEQFF. CDR3 sequence (DNA): TGTGCCAGCAGTTATGGGGGGCCCTCCAATGAGCAGTTCTTC.

The chain is built from TRBV7-2 and TRBJ1-2; TRBD1 aligns across 8 bases. Germline CDR1 is SGHTA and CDR2 is FQGNSA. V trimming: 5 bases; J trimming: 8 bases; junction bases outside the gene matches: 19. The CDR3 has 17 amino acids. As DNA, the CDR3 is TGTGCCAGCAGCCCACCGGGTATAACAGGGGGTATTGGCGGCTACACCTTC. Translating gives CASSPPGITGGIGGYTF.

J is TRBJ1-3 and V is TRBV2, with 9 bases fitting TRBD1. The germline CDR1 and CDR2 sequences are SNHLY and FYNNEI. The CDR3 is 12 amino acids. The V segment lost 10 bases and the J segment 4 bases; nucleotides outside the gene matches: 2. CDR3 region: CAKGQGGNTIYF. CDR3 sequence (DNA): TGTGCCAAGGGACAGGGAGGAAACACCATATATTTT. Using reference TRBV2 and TRBJ1-3 for the parts outside the CDR3, the full variable domain is EPEVTQTPSHQVTQMGQEVILRCVPISNHLYFYWYRQILGQKVEFLVSFYNNEISEKSEIFDDQFSVERPDGSNFTLKIRSTKLEDSAMYFCAKGQGGNTIYFGEGSWLTVV.

J is TRBJ2-3 and V is TRBV5-1; D possibly corresponds to TRBD1 (5 bases). The CDR3 contains 14 residues. Trimming pared 2 bases from V and 3 bases from J, leaving 10 bases between. Germline V lookup: CDR1 SGHRS, CDR2 YFSETQ. The CDR3 DNA reads TGCGCCAGCAGCTTCCGCAGGGAAACAGATACGCAGTATTTT. This codes for CASSFRRETDTQYF.

The chain combines TRBV28 with TRBJ2-7; tentatively, D is TRBD1 or TRBD2 (5 bases each). The CDR3 has 14 residues. Trimming took 7 bases from V and 4 from J, leaving 17 bases between them. The germline CDR1 and CDR2 sequences are MDHEN and SYDVKM. CDR3 residues: CASNNGDRVYEQYF. For the CDR3, the DNA is TGTGCCAGCAACAATGGGGACCGAGTATACGAGCAGTACTTC.

The chain recombines TRBV6-6 with TRBJ1-6; D not certain. CDR3 size: 14 residues. Trimming removed 3 bases at V and 6 bases at J, with 9 bases between. Germline values: CDR1 MNHNY, CDR2 SVGAGI (reference sequence). In nucleotides, the CDR3 is TGTGCCAGCAGTTATAACGCAATTAATTCACCCCTCCACTTT. This translates into CASSYNAINSPLHF.

The chain joins TRBV19 to TRBJ1-2; D possibly corresponds to TRBD1 (6 bases). Trimming took off 5 bases at V and 4 bases at J, with 8 bases between the two ends. Germline values: CDR1 LNHDA, CDR2 SQIVND (reference sequence). The CDR3 consists of 12 residues. Here the CDR3 reads CASSPGAYGYTF. DNA for the CDR3: TGTGCCAGTAGTCCAGGGGCCTATGGCTACACCTTC. Variable domain in full (rest from reference TRBV19 and TRBJ1-2): DGGITQSPKYLFRKEGQNVTLSCEQNLNHDAMYWYRQDPGQGLRLIYYSQIVNDFQKGDIAEGYSVSREKKESFPLTVTSAQKNPTAFYLCASSPGAYGYTFGSGTRLTVV.

The chain recombines TRBV20-1 with TRBJ1-2; D is unclear. Germline-derived CDR1 and CDR2 are DFQATT and SNEGSKA (reference sequence). This CDR3 region has 11 residues. V was pared by 1 base and J by 7 bases, with 7 bases between. The CDR3 DNA is TGCAGTGCTAGAGGGGCATCTGGCTACACCTTC. Translated: CSARGASGYTF.

J is TRBJ2-5 and V is TRBV5-4, with a possible D match to TRBD2 (6 bases). Trimming took off 2 bases at V and 5 bases at J, with 13 bases between the two ends. CDR3 size: 14 residues. CDR1 SGHNT and CDR2 YYREEE come from the germline V gene (reference sequence). DNA for the CDR3: TGTGCCAGCAGCTTACCGGCGGGGAGGGAGACCCAGTACTTC. Translated, it gives CASSLPAGRETQYF.

The chain links TRBV7-9 to TRBJ2-5; D is possibly TRBD1 (6 bases). The CDR3 loop spans 17 amino acids. V lost 5 bases to trimming and J lost 1 base, with 20 bases between them. CDR1 SEHNR and CDR2 FQNEAQ come from the germline V gene (reference sequence). CDR3 coding DNA: TGTGCCAGCAGCGTCCGAATTCTAGGGGGTAGCCAAGAGACCCAGTACTTC. Protein sequence: CASSVRILGGSQETQYF.